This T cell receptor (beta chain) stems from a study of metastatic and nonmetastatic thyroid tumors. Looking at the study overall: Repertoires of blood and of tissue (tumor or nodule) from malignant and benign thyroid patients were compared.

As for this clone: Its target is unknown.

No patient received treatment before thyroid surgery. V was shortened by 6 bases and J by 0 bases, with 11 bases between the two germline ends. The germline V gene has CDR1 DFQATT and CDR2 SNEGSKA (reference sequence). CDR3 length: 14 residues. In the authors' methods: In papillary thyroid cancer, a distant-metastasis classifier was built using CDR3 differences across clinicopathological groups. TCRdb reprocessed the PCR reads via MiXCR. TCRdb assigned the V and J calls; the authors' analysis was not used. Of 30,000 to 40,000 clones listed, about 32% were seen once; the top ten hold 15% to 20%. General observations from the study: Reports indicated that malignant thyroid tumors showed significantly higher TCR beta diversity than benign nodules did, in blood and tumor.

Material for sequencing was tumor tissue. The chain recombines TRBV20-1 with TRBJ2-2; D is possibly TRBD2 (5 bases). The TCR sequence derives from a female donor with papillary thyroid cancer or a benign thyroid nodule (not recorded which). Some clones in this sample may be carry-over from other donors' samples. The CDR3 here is CSALLLANTGELFF. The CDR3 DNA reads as TGCAGTGCCTTGTTACTAGCGAACACCGGGGAGCTGTTTTTT.